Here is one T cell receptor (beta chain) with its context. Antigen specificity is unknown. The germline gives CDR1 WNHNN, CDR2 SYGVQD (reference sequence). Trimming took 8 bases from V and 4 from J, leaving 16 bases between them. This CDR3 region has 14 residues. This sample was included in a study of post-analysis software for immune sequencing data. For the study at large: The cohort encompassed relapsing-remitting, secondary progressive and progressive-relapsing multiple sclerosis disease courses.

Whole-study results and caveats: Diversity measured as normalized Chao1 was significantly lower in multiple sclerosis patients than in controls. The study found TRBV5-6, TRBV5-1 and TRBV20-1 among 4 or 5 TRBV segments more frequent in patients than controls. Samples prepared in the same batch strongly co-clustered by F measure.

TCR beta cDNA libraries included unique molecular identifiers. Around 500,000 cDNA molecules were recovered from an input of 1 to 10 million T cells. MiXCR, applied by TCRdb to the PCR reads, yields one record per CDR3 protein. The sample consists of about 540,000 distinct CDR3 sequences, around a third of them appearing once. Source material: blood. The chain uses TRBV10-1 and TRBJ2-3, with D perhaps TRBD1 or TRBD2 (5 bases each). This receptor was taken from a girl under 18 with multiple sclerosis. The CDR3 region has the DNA TGCGCCAGCCGAGCATCGTCGGGACCAGATACGCAGTATTTT. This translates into CASRASSGPDTQYF.